These 11 T cell receptor beta chains originate from one sample sequenced in a study of cytomegalovirus exposure and HLA in healthy donors. Sequenced by immunoSEQ multiplex PCR; TCRdb stores in-frame clones only, minus some. Here the sample spans some 210,000 clones, roughly 91% being singletons. Material: PBMCs. The receptor set was obtained from a woman aged 18 to 35 in good health and CMV-seropositive.

V gene TRBV29-1 combines with J gene TRBJ1-1, with D possibly TRBD1 on 6 matching bases. Germline loops: CDR1 SQVTM, CDR2 ANQGSEA. The CDR3 contains 13 residues. With 5 bases removed from V and 1 base from J, the gap between germline ends came to 11 bases. CDR3 in DNA: TGCAGCGTTTCCCGGACAGCGAACACTGAAGCTTTCTTT. Amino acid sequence: CSVSRTANTEAFF.

The CDR3 is CASSRDSSYNEQFF. In DNA, the CDR3 is TGTGCCAGCAGCCGGGACAGTTCCTACAATGAGCAGTTCTTC. This rearrangement joins TRBV5-5 to TRBJ2-1; TRBD1 matches 7 bases. With 4 bases clipped from V and 1 base from J, the junction kept 2 bases outside the gene matches. This CDR3 is built from 14 residues. The germline gives CDR1 SGHKS, CDR2 YYEKEE (reference sequence).

The chain combines TRBV4-2 with TRBJ2-1; 10 positions agree with TRBD2. V gave up 4 bases and J gave up 1 base; unmatched junction bases: 7. Germline-derived CDR1 and CDR2 are LGHNA and YNFKEQ. The CDR3 is made up of 17 amino acids. CDR3 coding DNA: TGTGCCAGCAGCCCCCTTGGAGCGGGAGGGTCCTACAATGAGCAGTTCTTC. Its translation is CASSPLGAGGSYNEQFF.

V and J are TRBV18 and TRBJ1-1; TRBD1 is a possible D gene (5 bases). The V end was cut by 5 bases, the J end by 8 bases, with 30 bases between. This CDR3 spans 18 amino acids. Germline CDR1 is KGHSH and CDR2 is LQKENI. The CDR3 nucleotides read TGTGCCAGCTCAGCAGCTCCAAGGATAAATTTCGGGGGATCAGAAGCTTTCTTT. This encodes CASSAAPRINFGGSEAFF.

The chain uses TRBV6-1 and TRBJ2-5; D is unresolved. Germline values: CDR1 MNHNS, CDR2 SASEGT. The CDR3 loop spans 14 amino acids. Trimming shortened V by 2 bases and J by 5 bases, and 12 bases separated the two germline ends. CDR3 nucleotides: TGTGCCAGCAGTGAAAGATCGACCGGGGAGACCCAGTACTTC. Amino acids: CASSERSTGETQYF.

The chain uses TRBV6-1 and TRBJ1-1, with D hard to call. Per the germline V gene, CDR1 is MNHNS and CDR2 is SASEGT. Trimming stripped 2 bases from V and 7 bases from J, with 8 bases between. The CDR3 contains 12 residues. The CDR3 region is CASSEKGVEAFF. The CDR3 DNA is TGTGCCAGCAGTGAAAAGGGAGTTGAAGCTTTCTTT.

The V gene is TRBV4-1, the J gene TRBJ2-7; weak D call: TRBD1 (5 bases). CDR3 length equals 15 residues. Germline assignment: CDR1 MGHRA and CDR2 YSYEKL. V was cut by 4 bases and J by 0 bases, with 13 bases left in between. In DNA form, the CDR3 reads TGCGCCAGCAGCCCTCAGCAGGGCAGCTCCTACGAGCAGTACTTC. It yields the protein CASSPQQGSSYEQYF.

This chain joins TRBV28 and TRBJ2-6; the match to TRBD2 covers 13 bases. CDR3 length: 17 amino acids. Per germline, CDR1 MDHEN and CDR2 SYDVKM. The trim removed 7 bases at V and 2 bases at J, leaving 5 bases unmatched. Here the CDR3 reads CASKRTSGRAGANVLTF. In DNA form, the CDR3 reads TGTGCCAGCAAACGTACTAGCGGGAGGGCTGGGGCCAACGTCCTGACTTTC.

This chain joins TRBV9 and TRBJ1-2; D call uncertain. V was shortened by 1 base and J by 2 bases, with 6 bases between the two germline ends. CDR1 is SGDLS and CDR2 is YYNGEE in the germline V gene. This CDR3 is 13 amino acids long. In DNA, the CDR3 is TGTGCCAGCAGCGTACCGGGGAACTATGGCTACACCTTC. Amino acids: CASSVPGNYGYTF.

The CDR3: CASSQDYLKDRGNQPQHF. The CDR3, as DNA: TGCGCCAGCAGCCAAGATTACCTTAAAGACAGGGGCAATCAGCCCCAGCATTTT. V usage is TRBV4-1 and J usage is TRBJ1-5, with 7 positions matching TRBD1. With V trimmed by 0 bases and J by 2 bases, 10 bases remained unmatched. Germline lookup yields CDR1 MGHRA and CDR2 YSYEKL. The CDR3 contains 18 residues.

J is TRBJ2-7 and V is TRBV5-1; TRBD1 agrees at 11 bases. The CDR3 has 18 residues. Looked up from germline, CDR1 is SGHRS and CDR2 is YFSETQ. Unmatched junction bases numbered 15, after V lost 4 bases and J lost 3 bases. DNA of the CDR3: TGCGCCAGCAGCGGGGACCGGGACAGGGGGTTGTGGAGCTACGAGCAGTACTTC. Encoded protein: CASSGDRDRGLWSYEQYF.